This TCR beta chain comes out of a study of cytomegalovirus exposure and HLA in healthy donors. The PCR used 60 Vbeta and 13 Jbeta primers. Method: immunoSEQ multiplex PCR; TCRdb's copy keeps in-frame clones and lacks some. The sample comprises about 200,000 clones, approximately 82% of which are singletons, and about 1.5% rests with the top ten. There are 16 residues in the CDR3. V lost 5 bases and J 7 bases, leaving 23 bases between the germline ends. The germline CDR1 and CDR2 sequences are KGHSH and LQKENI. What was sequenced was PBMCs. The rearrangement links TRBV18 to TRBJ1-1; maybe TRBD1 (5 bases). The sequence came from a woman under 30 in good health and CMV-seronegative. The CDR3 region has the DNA TGTGCCAGCTCAGAAACGACCCCGCCGACCCAGGGTGAAGCTTTCTTT. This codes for CASSETTPPTQGEAFF.